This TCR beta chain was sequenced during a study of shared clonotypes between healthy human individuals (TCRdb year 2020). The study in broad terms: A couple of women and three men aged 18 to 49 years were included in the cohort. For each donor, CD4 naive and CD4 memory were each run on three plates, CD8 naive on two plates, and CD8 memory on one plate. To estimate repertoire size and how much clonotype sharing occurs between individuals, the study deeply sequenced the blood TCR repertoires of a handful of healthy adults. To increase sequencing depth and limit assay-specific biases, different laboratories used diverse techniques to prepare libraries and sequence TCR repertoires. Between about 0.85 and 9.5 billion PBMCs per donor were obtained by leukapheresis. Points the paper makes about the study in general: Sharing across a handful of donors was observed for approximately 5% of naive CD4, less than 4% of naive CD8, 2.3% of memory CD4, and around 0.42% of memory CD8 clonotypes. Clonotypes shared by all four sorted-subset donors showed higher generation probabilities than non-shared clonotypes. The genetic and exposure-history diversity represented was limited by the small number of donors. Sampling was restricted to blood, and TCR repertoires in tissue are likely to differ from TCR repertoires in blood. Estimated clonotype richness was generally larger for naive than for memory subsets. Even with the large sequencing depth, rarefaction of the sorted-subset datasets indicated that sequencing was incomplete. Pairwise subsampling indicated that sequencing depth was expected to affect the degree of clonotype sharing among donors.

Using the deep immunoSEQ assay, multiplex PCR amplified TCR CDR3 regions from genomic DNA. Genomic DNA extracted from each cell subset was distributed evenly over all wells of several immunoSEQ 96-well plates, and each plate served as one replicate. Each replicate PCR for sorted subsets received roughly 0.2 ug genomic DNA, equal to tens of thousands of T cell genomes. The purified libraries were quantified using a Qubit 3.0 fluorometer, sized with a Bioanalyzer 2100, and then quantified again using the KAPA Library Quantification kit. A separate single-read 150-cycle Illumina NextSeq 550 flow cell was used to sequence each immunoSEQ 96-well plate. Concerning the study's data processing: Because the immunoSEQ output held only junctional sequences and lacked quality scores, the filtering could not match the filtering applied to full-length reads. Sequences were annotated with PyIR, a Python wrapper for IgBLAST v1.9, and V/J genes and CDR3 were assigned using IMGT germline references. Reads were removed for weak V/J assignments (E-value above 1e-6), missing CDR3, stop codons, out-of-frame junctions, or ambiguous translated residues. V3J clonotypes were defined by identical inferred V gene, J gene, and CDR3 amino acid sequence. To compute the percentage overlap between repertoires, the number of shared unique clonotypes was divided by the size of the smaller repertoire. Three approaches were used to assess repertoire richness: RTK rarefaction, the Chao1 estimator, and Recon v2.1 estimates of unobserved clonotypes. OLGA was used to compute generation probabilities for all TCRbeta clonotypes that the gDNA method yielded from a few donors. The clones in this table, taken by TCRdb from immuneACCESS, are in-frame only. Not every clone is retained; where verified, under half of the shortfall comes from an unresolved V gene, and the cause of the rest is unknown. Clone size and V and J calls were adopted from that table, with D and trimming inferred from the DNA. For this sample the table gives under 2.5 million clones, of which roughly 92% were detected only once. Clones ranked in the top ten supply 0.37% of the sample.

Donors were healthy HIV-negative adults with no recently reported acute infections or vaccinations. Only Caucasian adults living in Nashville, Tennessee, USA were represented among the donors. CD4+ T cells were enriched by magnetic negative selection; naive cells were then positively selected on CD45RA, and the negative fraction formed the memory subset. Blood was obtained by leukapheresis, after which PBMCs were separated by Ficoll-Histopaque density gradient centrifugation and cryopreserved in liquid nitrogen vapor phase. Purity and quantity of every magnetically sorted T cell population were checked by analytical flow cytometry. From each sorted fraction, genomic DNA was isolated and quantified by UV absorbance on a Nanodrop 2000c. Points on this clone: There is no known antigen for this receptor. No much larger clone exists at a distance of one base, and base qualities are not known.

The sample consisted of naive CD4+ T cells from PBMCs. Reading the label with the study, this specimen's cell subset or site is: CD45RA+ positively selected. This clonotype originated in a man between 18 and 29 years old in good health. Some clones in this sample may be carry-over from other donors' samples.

The sequenced DNA: TGTGCCAGTAGTACCTACGGGACTAGCGACAATGAGCAGTTCTTC. Translated, it reads CASSTYGTSDNEQFF. Recombination connected TRBV19 to TRBJ2-1, and TRBD2 aligns with 10 junction nucleotides. The CDR3 spans 15 residues, from the cysteine through the phenylalanine. The only DNA kept is the CDR3, 45 bases in frame from the first base. V has 4 bases trimmed and J has 5 bases trimmed; junction bases matching no gene number 5. For CDR1 and CDR2, the germline V gene (reference sequence) lists LNHDA and SQIVND.